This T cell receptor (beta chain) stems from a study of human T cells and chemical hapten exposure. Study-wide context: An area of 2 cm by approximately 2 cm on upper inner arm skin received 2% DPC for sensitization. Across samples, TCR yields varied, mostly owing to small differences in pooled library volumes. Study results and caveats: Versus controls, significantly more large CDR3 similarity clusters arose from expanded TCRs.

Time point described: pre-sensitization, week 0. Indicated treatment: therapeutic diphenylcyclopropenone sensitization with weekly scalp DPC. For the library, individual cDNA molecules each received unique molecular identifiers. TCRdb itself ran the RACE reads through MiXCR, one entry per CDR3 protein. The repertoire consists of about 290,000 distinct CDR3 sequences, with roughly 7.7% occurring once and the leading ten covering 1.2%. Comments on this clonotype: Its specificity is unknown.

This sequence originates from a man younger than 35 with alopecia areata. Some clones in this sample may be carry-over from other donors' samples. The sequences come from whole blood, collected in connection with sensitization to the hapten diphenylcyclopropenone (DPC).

The chain's CDR3 is CASSEPILPAKNIQYF. Written as DNA, the CDR3 is TGTGCCAGCAGTGAGCCAATTTTACCAGCCAAAAACATTCAGTACTTC. The chain joins TRBV28 to TRBJ2-4; no clear D. The CDR3 totals 16 residues. V was shortened by 5 bases and J by 0 bases, with 14 bases between the two germline ends. Germline CDR1 MDHEN, CDR2 SYDVKM.